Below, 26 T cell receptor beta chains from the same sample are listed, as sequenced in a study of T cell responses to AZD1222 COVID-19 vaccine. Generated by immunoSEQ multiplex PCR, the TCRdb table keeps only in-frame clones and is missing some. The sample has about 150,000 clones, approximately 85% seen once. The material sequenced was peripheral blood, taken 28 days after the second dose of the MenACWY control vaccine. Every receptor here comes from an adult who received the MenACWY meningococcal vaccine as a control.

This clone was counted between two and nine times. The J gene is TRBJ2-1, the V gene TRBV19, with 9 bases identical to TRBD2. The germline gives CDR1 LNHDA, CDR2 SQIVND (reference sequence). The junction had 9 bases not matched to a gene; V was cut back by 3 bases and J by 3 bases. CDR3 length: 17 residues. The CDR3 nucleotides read TGTGCCAGTAGTATTTCCCTGACTAGCGGCTACTACAATGAGCAGTTCTTC. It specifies CASSISLTSGYYNEQFF.

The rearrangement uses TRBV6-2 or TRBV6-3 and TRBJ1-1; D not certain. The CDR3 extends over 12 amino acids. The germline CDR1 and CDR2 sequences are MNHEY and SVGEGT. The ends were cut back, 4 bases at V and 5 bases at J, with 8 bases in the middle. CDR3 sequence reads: CASSSPGTEAFF. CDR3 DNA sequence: TGTGCCAGCAGTTCCCCGGGAACTGAAGCTTTCTTT.

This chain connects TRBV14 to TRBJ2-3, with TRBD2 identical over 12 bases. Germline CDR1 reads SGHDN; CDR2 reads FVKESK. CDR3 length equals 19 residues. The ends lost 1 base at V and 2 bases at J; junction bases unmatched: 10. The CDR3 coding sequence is TGTGCCAGCAGCCAAGCTTTTGGTCGACTAGCGGGAGACACAGATACGCAGTATTTT. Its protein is CASSQAFGRLAGDTDTQYF.

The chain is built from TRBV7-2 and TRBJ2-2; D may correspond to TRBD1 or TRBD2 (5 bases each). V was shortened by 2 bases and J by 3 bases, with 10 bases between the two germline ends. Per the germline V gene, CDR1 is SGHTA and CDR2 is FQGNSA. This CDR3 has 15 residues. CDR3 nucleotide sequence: TGTGCCAGCAGCTTAAATCAGGGAGACACCGGGGAGCTGTTTTTT. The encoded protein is CASSLNQGDTGELFF.

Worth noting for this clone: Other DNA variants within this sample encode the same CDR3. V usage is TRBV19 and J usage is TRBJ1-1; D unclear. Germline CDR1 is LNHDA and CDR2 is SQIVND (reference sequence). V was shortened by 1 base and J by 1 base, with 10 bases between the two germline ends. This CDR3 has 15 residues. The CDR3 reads CASSIVGRPNTEAFF. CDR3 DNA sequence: TGTGCCAGTAGTATAGTTGGACGACCGAACACTGAAGCTTTCTTT.

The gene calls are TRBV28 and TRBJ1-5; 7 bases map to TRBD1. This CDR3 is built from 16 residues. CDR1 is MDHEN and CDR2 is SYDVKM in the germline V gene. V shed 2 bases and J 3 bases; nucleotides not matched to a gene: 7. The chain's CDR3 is CASSLRDRVLNQPQHF. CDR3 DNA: TGTGCCAGCAGTTTAAGGGACAGAGTCCTCAATCAGCCCCAGCATTTT. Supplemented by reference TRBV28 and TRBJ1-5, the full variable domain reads DVKVTQSSRYLVKRTGEKVFLECVQDMDHENMFWYRQDPGLGLRLIYFSYDVKMKEKGDIPEGYSVSREKKERFSLILESASTNQTSMYLCASSLRDRVLNQPQHFGDGTRLSIL.

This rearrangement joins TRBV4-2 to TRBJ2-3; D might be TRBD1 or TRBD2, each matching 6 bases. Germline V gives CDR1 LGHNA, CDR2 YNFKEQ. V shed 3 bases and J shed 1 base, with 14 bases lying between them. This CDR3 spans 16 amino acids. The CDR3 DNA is TGTGCCAGCAGCCACCGCAGGGGCGGGGGCACAGATACGCAGTATTTT. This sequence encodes CASSHRRGGGTDTQYF.

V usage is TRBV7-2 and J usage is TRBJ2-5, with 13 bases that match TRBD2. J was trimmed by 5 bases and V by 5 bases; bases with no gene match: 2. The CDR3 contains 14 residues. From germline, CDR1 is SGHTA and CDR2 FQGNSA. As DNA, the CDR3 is TGTGCCAGCAGCGGACTAGCGGGAGTGGAGACCCAGTACTTC. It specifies CASSGLAGVETQYF.

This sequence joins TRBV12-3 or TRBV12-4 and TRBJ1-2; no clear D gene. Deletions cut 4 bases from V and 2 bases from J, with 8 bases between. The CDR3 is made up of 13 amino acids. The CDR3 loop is CASSYGGNYGYTF. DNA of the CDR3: TGTGCCAGCAGTTACGGAGGAAACTATGGCTACACCTTC.

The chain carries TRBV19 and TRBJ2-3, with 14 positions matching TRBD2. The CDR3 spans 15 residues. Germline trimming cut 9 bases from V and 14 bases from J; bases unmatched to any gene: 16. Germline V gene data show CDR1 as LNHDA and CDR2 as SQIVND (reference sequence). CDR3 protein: CASAPGLAGARGWYF. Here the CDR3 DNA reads TGTGCCAGCGCCCCGGGACTAGCGGGAGCGCGTGGGTGGTATTTT.

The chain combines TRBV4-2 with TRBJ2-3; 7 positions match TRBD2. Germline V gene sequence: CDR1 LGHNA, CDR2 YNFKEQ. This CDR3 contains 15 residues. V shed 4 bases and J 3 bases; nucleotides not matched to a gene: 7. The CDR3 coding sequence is TGTGCCAGCAGCCGAACGACTAGCCGAACAGATACGCAGTATTTT. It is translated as CASSRTTSRTDTQYF.

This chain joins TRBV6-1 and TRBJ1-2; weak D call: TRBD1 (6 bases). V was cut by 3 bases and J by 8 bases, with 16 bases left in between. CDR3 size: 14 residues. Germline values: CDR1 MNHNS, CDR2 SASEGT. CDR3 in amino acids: CASSDPGGRGGYTF. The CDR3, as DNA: TGTGCCAGCAGTGACCCAGGCGGGAGGGGGGGCTACACCTTC.

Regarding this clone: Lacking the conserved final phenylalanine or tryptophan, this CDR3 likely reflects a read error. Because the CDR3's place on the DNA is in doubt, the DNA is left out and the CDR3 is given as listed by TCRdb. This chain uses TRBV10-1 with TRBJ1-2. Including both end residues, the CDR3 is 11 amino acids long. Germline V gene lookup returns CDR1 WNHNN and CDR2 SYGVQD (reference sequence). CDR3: CASSEQWTYFV.

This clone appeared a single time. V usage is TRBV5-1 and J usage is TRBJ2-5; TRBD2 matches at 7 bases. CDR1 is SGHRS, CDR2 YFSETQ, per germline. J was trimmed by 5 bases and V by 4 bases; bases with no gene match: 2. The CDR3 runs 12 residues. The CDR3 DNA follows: TGCGCCAGCAGCGAGCGGGATGAGACCCAGTACTTC. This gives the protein CASSERDETQYF.

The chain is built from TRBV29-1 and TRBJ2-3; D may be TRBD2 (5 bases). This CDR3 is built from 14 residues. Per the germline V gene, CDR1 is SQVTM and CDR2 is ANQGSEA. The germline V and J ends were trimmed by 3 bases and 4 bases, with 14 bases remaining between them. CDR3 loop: CSVEGEALADTQYF. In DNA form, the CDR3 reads TGCAGCGTTGAGGGAGAGGCGCTGGCAGATACGCAGTATTTT.

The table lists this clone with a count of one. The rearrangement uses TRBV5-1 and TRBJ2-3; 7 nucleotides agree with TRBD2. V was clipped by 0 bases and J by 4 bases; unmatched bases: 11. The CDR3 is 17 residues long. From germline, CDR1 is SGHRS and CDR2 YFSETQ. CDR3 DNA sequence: TGCGCCAGCAGCTTGGCCAGGGCGGGAGACCCACCAGATACGCAGTATTTT. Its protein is CASSLARAGDPPDTQYF.

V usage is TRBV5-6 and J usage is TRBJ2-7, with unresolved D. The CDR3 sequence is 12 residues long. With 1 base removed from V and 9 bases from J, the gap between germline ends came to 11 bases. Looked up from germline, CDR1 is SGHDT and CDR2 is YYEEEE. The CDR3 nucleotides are TGTGCCAGCAGCTTGTGGACCGTTGGGCAGTACTTC. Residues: CASSLWTVGQYF.

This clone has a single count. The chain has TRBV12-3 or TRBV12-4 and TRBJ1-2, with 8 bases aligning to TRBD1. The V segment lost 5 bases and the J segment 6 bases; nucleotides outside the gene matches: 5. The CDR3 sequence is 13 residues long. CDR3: CASSGTGGNGYTF. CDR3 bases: TGTGCCAGCAGTGGTACAGGGGGTAATGGCTACACCTTC.

The CDR3 sequence: CASKDGGGVSETQYF. The CDR3 DNA reads as TGTGCCAGCAAAGACGGAGGGGGCGTTTCGGAGACCCAGTACTTC. The chain combines TRBV11-3 with TRBJ2-5; a possible D gene is TRBD1 (7 bases). Germline values: CDR1 SGHNT, CDR2 YENEEA. V dropped 7 bases and J dropped 5 bases, with 20 bases sitting between them. This CDR3 comprises 15 residues.

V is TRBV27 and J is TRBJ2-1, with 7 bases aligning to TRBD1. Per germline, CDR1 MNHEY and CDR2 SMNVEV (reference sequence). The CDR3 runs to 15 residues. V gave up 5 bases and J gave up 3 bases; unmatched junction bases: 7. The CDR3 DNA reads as TGTGCCAGCAGTCCTTGGACAGGAATCTACAATGAGCAGTTCTTC. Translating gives CASSPWTGIYNEQFF.

In DNA, the CDR3 is TGTGCCACCAGTGACTCCTATACCGGGACAGGGATTTACGAGCAGTACTTC. It codes for CATSDSYTGTGIYEQYF. This chain uses TRBV24-1 with TRBJ2-7; 9 bases agree with TRBD1. This CDR3 has 17 amino acids. V lost 4 bases to trimming and J lost 4 bases; unmatched junction nucleotides: 13. From germline, CDR1 is KGHDR and CDR2 SFDVKD.

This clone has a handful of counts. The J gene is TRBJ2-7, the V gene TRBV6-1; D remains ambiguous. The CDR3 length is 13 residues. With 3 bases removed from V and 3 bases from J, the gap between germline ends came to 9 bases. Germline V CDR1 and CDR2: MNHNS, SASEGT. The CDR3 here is CASSDMGLYEQYV. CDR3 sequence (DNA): TGTGCCAGCAGTGACATGGGTCTCTACGAGCAGTACGTC.

CDR3 nucleotides: TGTGCCAGCAGTTCGAATTATGGCTACACCTTC. This gives the protein CASSSNYGYTF. This chain uses TRBV28 with TRBJ1-2; D is ambiguous. CDR3 length equals 11 residues. Germline CDR1 MDHEN, CDR2 SYDVKM. V shed 4 bases and J shed 5 bases, with 5 bases lying between them.

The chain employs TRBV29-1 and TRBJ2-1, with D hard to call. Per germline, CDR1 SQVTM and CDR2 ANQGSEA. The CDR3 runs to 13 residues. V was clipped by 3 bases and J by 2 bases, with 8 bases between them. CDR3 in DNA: TGCAGCGTTGAGGACCCAGCCTACAATGAGCAGTTCTTC. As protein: CSVEDPAYNEQFF.

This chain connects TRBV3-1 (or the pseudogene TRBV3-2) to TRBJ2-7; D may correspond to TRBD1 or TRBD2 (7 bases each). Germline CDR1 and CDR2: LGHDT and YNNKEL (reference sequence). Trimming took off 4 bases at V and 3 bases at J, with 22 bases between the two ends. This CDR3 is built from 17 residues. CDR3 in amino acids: CASSPQGEGGSDYEQYF. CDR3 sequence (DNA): TGTGCCAGCAGCCCCCAGGGGGAGGGGGGGTCGGACTACGAGCAGTACTTC.

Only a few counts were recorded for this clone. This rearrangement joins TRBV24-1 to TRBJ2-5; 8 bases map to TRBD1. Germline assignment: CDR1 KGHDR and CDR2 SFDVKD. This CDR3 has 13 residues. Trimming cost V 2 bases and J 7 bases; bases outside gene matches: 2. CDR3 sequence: CATSDSDRATQYF. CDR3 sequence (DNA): TGTGCCACCAGTGATTCGGACAGGGCGACCCAGTACTTC.